A single sample gave rise to the 8 T cell receptor beta chains below, sequenced in a study of T cells in Graves' hyperthyroidism and ophthalmopathy. TCR beta CDR3 region amplification was performed from RNA transcripts. With the HTBI primer set, the TCR CDR3 went through a first round of RT-PCR. MiXCR, applied by TCRdb to the multiplex PCR reads, yields one record per CDR3 protein. The sample includes roughly 300,000 distinct CDR3 sequences, over 11% of them seen just once. The sample consisted of blood. Every receptor here comes from a woman aged 30 to 39 with Graves' hyperthyroidism.

Many counts were recorded for this clonotype. This rearrangement joins TRBV2 to TRBJ2-7; D may be TRBD2 (6 bases). The V gene's germline CDR1 is SNHLY and CDR2 FYNNEI. V dropped 4 bases and J dropped 2 bases, with 18 bases sitting between them. The CDR3 sequence is 16 residues long. The CDR3 DNA reads TGTGCCAGCAGTGGACTAGTGGCCGCGTTGGCCTACGAGCAGTACTTC. It specifies CASSGLVAALAYEQYF. Combining the CDR3 with reference TRBV2 and TRBJ2-7 gives the whole variable domain EPEVTQTPSHQVTQMGQEVILRCVPISNHLYFYWYRQILGQKVEFLVSFYNNEISEKSEIFDDQFSVERPDGSNFTLKIRSTKLEDSAMYFCASSGLVAALAYEQYFGPGTRLTVT.

This clonotype occurred many times. The V and J genes are TRBV6-1 and TRBJ2-7; D may be TRBD1 or TRBD2 (5 bases each). The CDR3 spans 16 residues. V was shortened by 1 base and J by 5 bases, with 18 bases between the two germline ends. Germline V CDR1 and CDR2: MNHNS, SASEGT. The DNA for the CDR3 is TGTGCCAGCAGTGAAGGAGTGACTCGAGGGGTCCACGAGCAGTACTTC. It codes for CASSEGVTRGVHEQYF.

This clonotype has at least ten counts. The chain joins TRBV12-5 to TRBJ2-1; D call uncertain. The CDR3 is made up of 12 amino acids. Germline CDR1 reads LGHNT; CDR2 reads FRNRAP. The V end lost 3 bases, the J end lost 5 bases, and 5 bases lay between the germline ends. Here the CDR3 DNA reads TGTGCTAGTGGTTTCTGGGACAATGAGCAGTTCTTC. Its translation: CASGFWDNEQFF.

This clonotype was observed a few times. V usage is TRBV18 and J usage is TRBJ2-3, with D possibly being TRBD1 (6 bases). The germline CDR1 and CDR2 sequences are KGHSH and LQKENI. Between the trimmed V and J ends, which lost 3 bases and 8 bases, there was a span of 12 bases. The CDR3 contains 13 residues. The DNA of the CDR3 is TGTGCCAGCTCACCCGGAAGGGGGAGTACGCAGTATTTT. This gives the protein CASSPGRGSTQYF.

This clonotype was counted many times. This chain links TRBV11-1 with TRBJ2-3; perhaps TRBD2 as D (5 bases). Looked up from germline, CDR1 is SGHAT and CDR2 is FQDESV (reference sequence). V lost 5 bases, J lost 5 bases, and 20 bases lay in between. The CDR3 has 16 residues. The CDR3, as DNA: TGTGCCAGCAGCCCCGCGACTACAGTGTATGAAGATACGCAGTATTTT. Encoded protein: CASSPATTVYEDTQYF.

This clonotype was counted a few times. V gene TRBV29-1 combines with J gene TRBJ1-2; the match to TRBD1 covers 8 bases. Germline trimming cut 3 bases from V and 8 bases from J; bases unmatched to any gene: 8. CDR1 and CDR2 from the germline V gene are SQVTM and ANQGSEA. The CDR3 extends over 13 amino acids. The CDR3 protein is CSVDYQGARGYTF. In nucleotides, the CDR3 is TGCAGCGTTGATTATCAGGGGGCGCGAGGCTACACCTTC.

This clonotype was observed a few times. This chain uses TRBV19 with TRBJ1-4, with a weak D call TRBD1 (5 bases). The ends were cut back, 2 bases at V and 6 bases at J, with 25 bases in the middle. CDR3 size: 19 residues. Germline lookup yields CDR1 LNHDA and CDR2 SQIVND (reference sequence). The CDR3: CASSIPNLRVWGLYEKLFF. CDR3 sequence (DNA): TGTGCCAGTAGTATACCCAACCTTCGAGTCTGGGGGTTGTATGAAAAACTGTTTTTT.

Regarding this clonotype: Given a much more abundant clone one base away, this may be a read error. This likely comes from a read error, as the CDR3 has no conserved phenylalanine or tryptophan at its end. The CDR3 reads CASSLDFSWTLTPPDNEQFS. The CDR3 DNA reads as TGTGCCAGCAGCTTAGATTTTTCCTGGACTTTGACCCCACCGGACAATGAGCAGTTCTCC. The chain is built from TRBV11-2 and TRBJ2-1; TRBD2 might be the D (5 bases). This CDR3 is built from 20 residues. CDR1 is SGHAT, CDR2 FQNNGV, per germline. V lost 0 bases and J 5 bases, leaving 26 bases between the germline ends.